This T cell receptor beta chain comes out of a study of molecular identifiers for immune sequencing clone quantification. For the study at large: Five aliquots were made in replicates from the RNA of 20,000 or 100,000 naive CD8 cells, and four were sequenced.

Study outcomes and limitations: A single cell's spiked Jurkat TCR RNA was reportedly detectable among under 1.1 million naive cells.

V was clipped by 0 bases and J by 14 bases, with 24 bases between them. Germline CDR1 MNHEY, CDR2 SVGEGT. The CDR3 spans 16 residues. Concerning this clonotype: Its antigen is not known.

Naive CD8 libraries were made from about 20,000 to 1,000,000 sorted cells, and they used 10%, 30% or 50% RNA. TCRdb fed the PCR reads into MiXCR, producing one record per CDR3 protein. The table shows more than 95,000 distinct CDR3 sequences, with more than 20% occurring only once. The sample consisted of naive CD8+ T cells from blood, with Jurkat cell RNA spiked in. Specified subset: FACS-sorted CD8+CD4-CCR7+CD45RA+ naive T cells. The receptor was isolated from a human donor in good health. Some libraries in this study had Jurkat cell RNA spiked in. This chain connects TRBV6-2 or TRBV6-3 to TRBJ2-3; unclear D gene. CDR3 DNA: TGTGCCAGCAGTTACTCGCCACGCCGTCGCCCAGCTCCGCCGTATTTT. Residues: CASSYSPRRRPAPPYF.